Below, one T cell receptor beta chain is given with its context. The sample comes from a study of blood T cells in healthy people across ages. The authors ran a second PCR of about 7 to 12 cycles using a sample-barcoded 5' primer and a J-beta primer mix. Samples each returned at least 2.5 million CDR3-containing paired-end reads. TCRdb fed the 5' RACE reads into MiXCR, producing one record per CDR3 protein. This table holds nearly 800,000 distinct CDR3 sequences, around 25% found once. Each sample used at least 7 million PBMCs. V was shortened by 6 bases and J by 0 bases, with 16 bases between the two germline ends. The CDR3 has 16 residues. CDR1 is MDHEN, CDR2 SYDVKM, per germline. These data were also filed under a second study, of T cells of mothers and their children. That investigation notes: From each mother came over 8 million TCR beta CDR3 reads, and from each child came roughly 2.9 million.

This TCR was recovered from a boy under 18 in good health. The sample comprised blood. This rearrangement joins TRBV28 to TRBJ2-3; possibly TRBD1 or TRBD2 for D (5 bases each). Here the CDR3 DNA reads TGTGCCAGCAGCGGACCGGGACGCGATAGCACAGATACGCAGTATTTT. Protein product: CASSGPGRDSTDTQYF.